The 25 T cell receptor beta chains below all came from one sample that was sequenced in a study of tumor and adjacent non-tumor tissue in lung cancer. RNA was extracted from bulk tissue without any cell sorting. Distant lung tissue was collected more than 3 cm away from the tumor edge. A modified ARM-PCR protocol with three rounds of nested PCR amplified TCRbeta. MiXCR was run by TCRdb on the multiplex PCR reads, yielding one entry per CDR3 protein. The profile shows 70,000 to 95,000 distinct CDR3 sequences, over 65% of them singletons. Sequences were obtained from distant non-tumor lung tissue. These TCRs come from a man between 65 and 80 years old with non-small cell lung cancer.

V gene TRBV29-1 combines with J gene TRBJ2-5; perhaps TRBD1 as D (6 bases). With 7 bases removed from V and 1 base from J, the gap between germline ends came to 22 bases. The CDR3 runs 16 residues. CDR1 SQVTM and CDR2 ANQGSEA come from the germline V gene. CDR3 amino acids: CSAKSYLQTGQETQYF. CDR3 DNA: TGCAGCGCTAAGTCCTACCTCCAGACAGGCCAAGAGACCCAGTACTTC.

Notes on this clonotype: The junction departs from germline at one end; a sequencing error may be responsible. V usage is TRBV11-1 and J usage is TRBJ2-5; 10 bases line up with TRBD2. The CDR3 runs to 15 residues. Germline V gives CDR1 SGHAT, CDR2 FQDESV (reference sequence). CDR3 amino acids: CAGSLHSGGQETQYF. The CDR3 nucleotides read TGTGCCGGCAGCTTACATAGCGGGGGGCAAGAGACCCAGTACTTC. Looking up the rest from reference TRBV11-1 and TRBJ2-5 gives the full variable domain: EAEVAQSPRYKITEKSQAVAFWCDPISGHATLYWYRQILGQGPELLVQFQDESVVDDSQLPKDRFSAERLKGVDSTLKIQPAELGDSAMYLCAGSLHSGGQETQYFGPGTRLLVL.

This clonotype was found many times. CDR3 in amino acids: CASSRTGVIEQFF. The CDR3 DNA reads TGTGCCAGCAGCAGAACGGGGGTTATAGAGCAGTTCTTC. The V call is TRBV6-1, the J call TRBJ2-1; tentatively, D is TRBD2 (6 bases). The CDR3 has 13 residues. Trimming shortened V by 6 bases and J by 10 bases, and 16 bases separated the two germline ends. Per germline, CDR1 MNHNS and CDR2 SASEGT.

Remarks on this clonotype: An end of the junction differs from the germline gene, which may be a read error. The chain employs TRBV4-2 and TRBJ1-4; a weak D match, TRBD1 (5 bases). This CDR3 has 14 residues. Germline V gives CDR1 LGHNA, CDR2 YNFKEQ. The CDR3 DNA reads TGTGCCAGCAGCCAACCCGGGACCTTCGAAGAACTGTTTTTC. This codes for CASSQPGTFEELFF.

The V call is TRBV6-1, the J call TRBJ1-1; D perhaps matches TRBD1 (5 bases). From germline, CDR1 is MNHNS and CDR2 SASEGT. Trimming removed 11 bases from V and 0 bases from J, with 16 bases in between. The CDR3 consists of 14 residues. The CDR3 here is CADSLETVNTEAFF. CDR3 nucleotides: TGTGCCGACAGTCTTGAGACAGTGAACACTGAAGCTTTCTTT.

J is TRBJ2-2 and V is TRBV4-2; D is perhaps TRBD2 (5 bases). Germline assignment: CDR1 LGHNA and CDR2 YNFKEQ. V shed 1 base and J shed 5 bases, with 14 bases lying between them. The CDR3 length is 16 residues. In DNA form, the CDR3 reads TGTGCCAGCAGCCAAGGCCCAGTGGGAGTGACCGGGGAGCTGTTTTTT. Amino acid sequence: CASSQGPVGVTGELFF.

Details on this clonotype: At one end, the junction sequence differs from germline, possibly due to a read error. The chain employs TRBV6-5 and TRBJ1-4; TRBD1 matches 7 bases. There are 17 residues in the CDR3. Germline assignment: CDR1 MNHEY and CDR2 SVGAGI. CDR3 loop: CASSYLNDPQGSEKLLF. DNA for the CDR3: TGTGCCAGCAGTTACCTCAACGACCCACAGGGGAGTGAAAAACTGTTGTTT.

Concerning this clonotype itself: Germline is not matched at one junction end, which may reflect a read error. The chain uses TRBV4-3 and TRBJ2-5; D possibly uses TRBD1 or TRBD2 (5 bases each). Germline-derived CDR1 and CDR2 are LGHNA and YSLEER. This CDR3 is built from 13 residues. In nucleotides, the CDR3 is TGCGCCAGCACCCAATCCCTACGAGGGGCCCAGTACTTC. It encodes CASTQSLRGAQYF.

As regards this clonotype: Lacking the conserved final phenylalanine or tryptophan, this CDR3 likely reflects a read error. The DNA is omitted, as the CDR3 cannot be located on it reliably, and the CDR3 follows TCRdb's listing. This chain connects TRBV29-1 to TRBJ2-5. A total of 13 residues make up the CDR3, ends included. Germline V gene sequence: CDR1 SQVTM, CDR2 ANQGSEA. CDR3 residues: CSVADRYEETQHS.

Comment on this clonotype: At one end the junction does not follow the germline gene, possibly because of a read error. This chain connects TRBV11-3 to TRBJ1-1, with D maybe TRBD1 (5 bases). CDR1 and CDR2 from the germline V gene are SGHNT and YENEEA. The CDR3 consists of 16 residues. CDR3 DNA: TGTGCCAGCAGCTTCCGGGGCAGAACCCTGAGCACTGAAGTTTTTTTT. It encodes CASSFRGRTLSTEVFF.

Worth noting for this clonotype: This CDR3 is missing its conserved last phenylalanine or tryptophan, likely due to a read error. V and J are TRBV29-1 and TRBJ2-2; 12 bases fit TRBD2. J was trimmed by 6 bases and V by 6 bases; bases with no gene match: 8. This CDR3 contains 15 residues. The V gene's germline CDR1 is SQVTM and CDR2 ANQGSEA. CDR3 DNA: TGCAGCGTGGGGCTAGCGGGAGGGTACTCCGGGGAGCTGTTTTAT. This encodes CSVGLAGGYSGELFY.

In its sample, this clonotype is medium-sized. The chain has TRBV10-2 and TRBJ2-7, with TRBD1 identical over 9 bases. The germline gives CDR1 WSHSY, CDR2 SAAADI. The CDR3 runs 14 residues. V trimming: 9 bases; J trimming: 5 bases; junction bases outside the gene matches: 11. CDR3 amino acids: CASLSGTGYDEQYF. DNA for the CDR3: TGCGCCAGTTTATCCGGGACAGGGTATGACGAGCAGTACTTC.

Points on this clonotype: A read error is possible here, since a much larger clone lies one base away. This chain links TRBV6-1 with TRBJ2-5; no firm D call. CDR1 is MNHNS and CDR2 is SASEGT in the germline V gene. The CDR3 runs 14 residues. The CDR3 region has the DNA TGTGCCAGCAATGAAGATTTAGTAATGGAGACCCAGTACTTC. This translates into CASNEDLVMETQYF.

As to this clonotype: Because it lacks the conserved phenylalanine or tryptophan at the end, this CDR3 is likely a read error. No DNA is shown, since the ends of the CDR3 on it are uncertain; the CDR3 is the one TCRdb lists. This chain connects TRBV6-2 or TRBV6-3 to TRBJ1-5; TRBD1 is the table's D call, not checked against the DNA. The CDR3 numbers 15 amino acids, ends counted. The germline CDR1 and CDR2 sequences are MNHEY and SVGEGT. The CDR3 region is CASSYDRGRFQPQQY.

With regard to this clonotype: A much larger clone differs by one base, so this may be a read error. The rearrangement joins TRBV20-1 to TRBJ2-5; D unclear. Germline V gene lookup returns CDR1 DFQATT and CDR2 SNEGSKA (reference sequence). The CDR3 length is 13 residues. The DNA for the CDR3 is TGCAGTGCTTGGAAGGAACTGGAAGAGACCCACTACTTC. This sequence encodes CSAWKELEETHYF.

A remark on this clonotype: The junction and the germline gene differ at one end; a read error may be behind it. This sequence joins TRBV6-1 and TRBJ1-4; 7 positions match TRBD1. This CDR3 has 14 amino acids. Germline-derived CDR1 and CDR2 are MNHNS and SASEGT. CDR3 sequence: CTSSVGQVNEKLFF. As DNA, the CDR3 is TGTACCAGCAGTGTAGGACAGGTGAATGAAAAACTGTTTTTT.

With respect to this clonotype: A much larger clonotype is one base distant, so this may be a read error. The rearrangement uses TRBV6-2 or TRBV6-3 and TRBJ1-2, with no clear D. Germline lookup yields CDR1 MNHEY and CDR2 SVGEGT. This CDR3 is 14 amino acids long. V shed 8 bases and J shed 5 bases, with 18 bases lying between them. CDR3 in DNA: TGTGCCAGCCAGCCAAGTCAGCGGATATATGGCTACACCTTC. As protein: CASQPSQRIYGYTF.

The chain recombines TRBV4-3 with TRBJ2-2, with TRBD2 matching 13 bases. The CDR3 extends over 17 amino acids. CDR1 is LGHNA, CDR2 YSLEER, per germline. CDR3 DNA: TGCACTAGCAGCCAAGATCTACTAGCGGGAGGGGCCGGGGAGCTGTTTTTT. Its protein is CTSSQDLLAGGAGELFF.

Remarks on this clonotype: This CDR3 is missing its conserved last phenylalanine or tryptophan, likely due to a read error. The V call is TRBV20-1, the J call TRBJ2-7; no clear D gene. V was trimmed by 1 base and J by 1 base, leaving 8 bases between them. CDR1 and CDR2 from the germline V gene are DFQATT and SNEGSKA (reference sequence). The CDR3 contains 13 residues. This CDR3 reads CSARGPHSYEQYS. CDR3 in DNA: TGCAGTGCTAGAGGACCCCATTCCTACGAGCAGTACTCC.

This clonotype was picked up a small number of times. The junction shows a germline mismatch at one end, possibly a read error. The chain is built from TRBV12-3 or TRBV12-4 and TRBJ1-3, with 9 bases identical to TRBD1. The CDR3 is made up of 18 amino acids. The CDR3 sequence: CASSRPGTGIGSGKTIYF. Here the CDR3 DNA reads TGTGCTAGCAGTCGTCCTGGGACAGGGATCGGCTCTGGAAAGACCATATATTTT.

On this clonotype itself: A junction end diverges from the germline sequence, so it may reflect a read error. The chain combines TRBV11-1 with TRBJ1-6, with 7 bases identical to TRBD1. Germline CDR1 and CDR2: SGHAT and FQDESV (reference sequence). The CDR3 runs to 17 residues. CDR3 in DNA: TGTGCCAGCAGTTCCAAACGTGGGACAGTCTCCAATTCATCCCTCCACTTT. Protein sequence: CASSSKRGTVSNSSLHF. Variable domain in full (rest from reference TRBV11-1 and TRBJ1-6): EAEVAQSPRYKITEKSQAVAFWCDPISGHATLYWYRQILGQGPELLVQFQDESVVDDSQLPKDRFSAERLKGVDSTLKIQPAELGDSAMYLCASSSKRGTVSNSSLHFGNGTRLTVT.

Concerning this clonotype itself: This is likely a read error, given that the CDR3 carries no conserved phenylalanine or tryptophan at its end. The chain links TRBV28 to TRBJ1-1; D is perhaps TRBD1 (6 bases). The CDR3 is 12 amino acids. Germline assignment: CDR1 MDHEN and CDR2 SYDVKM. As DNA, the CDR3 is TGTGCTAGCAGCCCACAGGGTACTGAAGCTTTCTCT. This sequence encodes CASSPQGTEAFS.

The rearrangement links TRBV7-9 to TRBJ2-1; unclear D gene. The ends were cut back, 5 bases at V and 0 bases at J, with 17 bases in the middle. This CDR3 is built from 17 residues. Germline V gives CDR1 SEHNR, CDR2 FQNEAQ (reference sequence). CDR3 loop: CASSQDQSLYSYNEQFF. CDR3 coding DNA: TGTGCCAGCAGCCAAGACCAGTCTCTTTACTCCTACAATGAGCAGTTCTTC.

A remark on this clonotype: It is unclear where the CDR3 begins or ends on the DNA, so no DNA is shown, and the CDR3 is as TCRdb lists it. This sequence joins TRBV29-1 and TRBJ2-7; the tabulated D call, TRBD1, remains unverified against the DNA. Inclusive of both ends, the CDR3 amounts to 12 amino acids. Germline V gene lookup returns CDR1 SQVTM and CDR2 ANQGSEA. CDR3: CSVGPGAYEQYF.

As regards this clonotype: The germline gene is not matched at one end of the junction; a read error may be the cause. The genes are TRBV29-1 and TRBJ2-5; D may be TRBD1 (6 bases). The germline CDR1 and CDR2 sequences are SQVTM and ANQGSEA. The CDR3 is 13 residues long. The CDR3 nucleotides read TGCAGCGTTGGGTCAGGGGTTTTGGGGACCCAGTGCTTC. Translation gives CSVGSGVLGTQCF.